Following are 30 T cell receptor beta chains from one sample sequenced in a study of blood T cells in healthy people across ages. A second PCR, run for about 7 to 11 cycles, used a sample-barcoded 5' primer plus a J-beta primer mix. TCRdb processed the 5' RACE reads anew with MiXCR; each CDR3 protein has one entry. Of about 930,000 distinct CDR3 sequences in the sample, 25% to 35% are singletons; the top ten hold about a tenth. These records were also assigned to another study, of T cells of mothers and their children.

The sequenced material came from blood. These receptor sequences come from a middle-aged woman in good health.

This chain joins TRBV7-3 and TRBJ2-7, with D perhaps given as TRBD1 or TRBD2 (5 bases each). This CDR3 contains 15 residues. In germline, CDR1 is SGHTA, CDR2 FQGTGA. Between the trimmed V and J ends, which lost 4 bases and 7 bases, there was a span of 20 bases. The CDR3 sequence is CASSSQSGTYNEQYF. The CDR3 DNA sequence: TGTGCCAGCAGCTCTCAGTCAGGGACGTACAATGAGCAGTACTTC.

This clonotype occurred many times. V and J are TRBV20-1 and TRBJ2-5, with D hard to call. V gave up 6 bases and J gave up 2 bases, with 7 bases separating them. Germline V gene sequence: CDR1 DFQATT, CDR2 SNEGSKA (reference sequence). The CDR3 loop spans 11 amino acids. Here the CDR3 reads CSAEPQETQYF. The DNA for the CDR3 is TGCAGTGCGGAGCCGCAAGAGACCCAGTACTTC.

A remark on this clonotype: This may stem from a read error, because a much larger clone lies one nucleotide away. The chain links TRBV12-3 or TRBV12-4 to TRBJ1-2, with 9 bases aligning to TRBD1. CDR3 length: 12 residues. V lost 4 bases to trimming and J lost 12 bases; unmatched junction nucleotides: 6. This chain's CDR3 is CASSSGGQGHTF. CDR3 coding DNA: TGTGCCAGCAGTTCAGGGGGACAGGGCCACACCTTC.

As concerns this clonotype: Just one base apart from a much larger clone, this may be a read error. This chain connects TRBV7-3 to TRBJ2-5; the D is unclear. The CDR3 sequence is 13 residues long. In germline, CDR1 is SGHTA, CDR2 FQGTGA. The CDR3 nucleotides read TGTGCCAGCAGCTTGAACTACCAAGAGGCCCAGTACTTC. Translating it yields CASSLNYQEAQYF.

This clonotype was picked up a small number of times. The chain recombines TRBV12-3 or TRBV12-4 with TRBJ1-1, with D possibly being TRBD1 (5 bases). Trimming removed 10 bases at V and 2 bases at J, with 11 bases between. The CDR3 runs to 12 residues. The CDR3 sequence: CATYRGNTEAFF. The CDR3 nucleotides are TGTGCCACTTATAGGGGAAACACTGAAGCTTTCTTT.

This clonotype was recorded once. The V and J genes are TRBV7-2 and TRBJ2-7, with D unclear. This CDR3 is built from 13 residues. Trimming took 4 bases from V and 6 from J, leaving 13 bases between them. The germline gives CDR1 SGHTA, CDR2 FQGNSA. The CDR3 DNA reads as TGTGCCAGCAGCTGGCGTCGGGCAGGCGAGCAGTACTTC. Its translation: CASSWRRAGEQYF.

The V gene is TRBV3-1, the J gene TRBJ1-1; D remains ambiguous. Germline V gene data show CDR1 as LGHDT and CDR2 as YNNKEL (reference sequence). V was shortened by 8 bases and J by 0 bases, with 16 bases between the two germline ends. There are 15 residues in the CDR3. CDR3 residues: CASGPGSVMNTEAFF. DNA for the CDR3: TGTGCCAGCGGTCCGGGGTCAGTAATGAACACTGAAGCTTTCTTT.

The chain is built from TRBV27 and TRBJ2-7; possible D gene TRBD2, 5 bases. The CDR3 is 14 residues long. Germline V gives CDR1 MNHEY, CDR2 SMNVEV (reference sequence). Trimming removed 6 bases at V and 2 bases at J, with 14 bases between. CDR3 in amino acids: CASRLRGRAYEQYF. CDR3 DNA sequence: TGTGCCAGCAGACTAAGAGGGCGCGCCTACGAGCAGTACTTC.

This clonotype was found a few times. The CDR3 region is CASSSGQGITLHF. CDR3 nucleotides: TGTGCCAGCAGCTCCGGACAGGGCATTACCCTCCACTTT. The chain combines TRBV7-2 with TRBJ1-6, with 8 positions matching TRBD1. Unmatched junction bases numbered 7, after V lost 4 bases and J lost 14 bases. Germline-derived CDR1 and CDR2 are SGHTA and FQGNSA. CDR3 length: 13 amino acids.

This clonotype showed up many times. CDR3 nucleotides: TGTGCCAGCAGTATGAGCACGGCCTCCTACGAGCAGTACTTC. This sequence encodes CASSMSTASYEQYF. The V and J genes are TRBV27 and TRBJ2-7; D is ambiguous. Between the trimmed V and J ends, which lost 5 bases and 0 bases, there was a span of 11 bases. This CDR3 spans 14 amino acids. The germline CDR1 and CDR2 sequences are MNHEY and SMNVEV (reference sequence).

There are many counts of this clonotype. This chain uses TRBV12-3 or TRBV12-4 with TRBJ2-7, with TRBD2 matching 10 bases. The CDR3 is 15 amino acids. Trimming cost V 3 bases and J 2 bases; bases outside gene matches: 4. CDR3 sequence reads: CASSFIAGGTYEQYF. For the CDR3, the DNA is TGTGCCAGCAGTTTCATAGCGGGGGGTACCTACGAGCAGTACTTC.

In this sample, this clonotype turned up a few times. This chain joins TRBV20-1 and TRBJ2-5, with 8 bases aligning to TRBD2. Germline V gene sequence: CDR1 DFQATT, CDR2 SNEGSKA (reference sequence). Unmatched junction bases numbered 5, after V lost 0 bases and J lost 2 bases. CDR3 length: 15 residues. CDR3 sequence: CSAREGVAGQETQYF. In DNA form, the CDR3 reads TGCAGTGCTAGAGAAGGAGTAGCGGGGCAAGAGACCCAGTACTTC.

This clonotype was seen more than once but under ten times. The J gene is TRBJ2-5, the V gene TRBV7-8; no clear D. V dropped 0 bases and J dropped 1 base, with 18 bases sitting between them. The CDR3 runs 18 residues. Germline V CDR1 and CDR2: SGHVS, FQNEAQ. The CDR3 nucleotides are TGTGCCAGCAGCTTAGCTCCGACCTTTAGATGCAGCCAAGAGACCCAGTACTTC. It is translated as CASSLAPTFRCSQETQYF.

CDR3 loop: CASSRGFHGDTQYF. The CDR3 nucleotides are TGTGCCAGCAGCAGGGGTTTTCATGGGGATACGCAGTATTTT. The chain links TRBV7-3 to TRBJ2-3, with D possibly being TRBD1 (5 bases). The CDR3 extends over 14 amino acids. Germline lookup yields CDR1 SGHTA and CDR2 FQGTGA. V was pared by 5 bases and J by 6 bases, with 15 bases between.

This clonotype was counted ten times or more. In nucleotides, the CDR3 is TGTGCCACCAGTGACCGCCACCCCCGGGACAATGAGCAGTTCTTC. It codes for CATSDRHPRDNEQFF. V and J are TRBV24-1 and TRBJ2-1; D is uncertain. V was pared by 4 bases and J by 5 bases, with 14 bases between. CDR3 length: 15 residues. Germline loops: CDR1 KGHDR, CDR2 SFDVKD.

This clonotype was observed many times. J is TRBJ2-5 and V is TRBV4-1, with 12 bases fitting TRBD2. The CDR3 covers 16 residues. Trimming took 1 base from V and 5 from J; bases not matched to a gene: 5. CDR1 is MGHRA, CDR2 YSYEKL, per germline. The DNA of the CDR3 is TGCGCCAGCAGCCAAGCTAGCGGGGGGGCGGGGGAGACCCAGTACTTC. This gives the protein CASSQASGGAGETQYF.

This clonotype has a single count. This sequence joins TRBV15 and TRBJ1-1; the D gene is possibly TRBD1 (5 bases). Trimming left V 0 bases short and J 8 bases short, with 13 bases between. Germline lookup yields CDR1 LNHNV and CDR2 YYDKDF (reference sequence). This CDR3 comprises 14 residues. CDR3 sequence (DNA): TGTGCCACCAGCAGAGAGGTCACGGGGGTGGAAGCTTTCTTT. The encoded protein is CATSREVTGVEAFF.

This clonotype was seen many times. This rearrangement joins TRBV12-3 or TRBV12-4 to TRBJ2-7, with D uncertain. The CDR3 has 10 amino acids. Trimming removed 2 bases from V and 5 bases from J, with 1 base in between. This CDR3 is CASSLNEQYF. CDR3 coding DNA: TGTGCCAGCAGTTTAAACGAGCAGTACTTC.

This sequence joins TRBV7-9 and TRBJ2-3; 9 nucleotides align to TRBD1. After removal of 8 bases from V and 5 bases from J, the junction contained 14 bases not matched to a gene. CDR3 size: 16 residues. Germline V lookup: CDR1 SEHNR, CDR2 FQNEAQ (reference sequence). CDR3 region: CASRSGTGFNLDTQYF. For the CDR3, the DNA is TGTGCCAGCCGCTCCGGGACAGGGTTCAATTTAGATACGCAGTATTTT.

This clonotype was detected a few times. This chain joins TRBV5-1 and TRBJ2-7, with 7 positions matching TRBD1. The CDR3 extends over 15 amino acids. V lost 0 bases to trimming and J lost 4 bases; unmatched junction nucleotides: 7. CDR1 is SGHRS, CDR2 YFSETQ, per germline. The CDR3 coding sequence is TGCGCCAGCAGCTTGGCCGTACAGGGGTCGTACGAGCAGTACTTC. Residues: CASSLAVQGSYEQYF.

This chain joins TRBV7-3 and TRBJ2-2; 10 bases are shared with TRBD2. The trim removed 5 bases at V and 1 base at J, leaving 4 bases unmatched. The CDR3 covers 16 residues. The germline V gene encodes CDR1 SGHTA and CDR2 FQGTGA. The CDR3 is CASSPGTSVNTGELFF. The CDR3 bases are TGTGCCAGCAGCCCCGGGACTAGCGTGAACACCGGGGAGCTGTTTTTT.

The rearrangement links TRBV29-1 to TRBJ1-1, with TRBD1 matching over 9 bases. With 7 bases clipped from V and 0 bases from J, the junction kept 9 bases outside the gene matches. Germline CDR1 is SQVTM and CDR2 is ANQGSEA. The CDR3 contains 15 residues. Written as DNA, the CDR3 is TGCAGCGCCTCCGGGACAGGGTCAATGAACACTGAAGCTTTCTTT. Translating it yields CSASGTGSMNTEAFF.

The sample holds a few counts of this clonotype. The chain is built from TRBV2 and TRBJ2-1; unclear D gene. Germline loops: CDR1 SNHLY, CDR2 FYNNEI. The CDR3 is made up of 14 amino acids. Trimming removed 3 bases from V and 8 bases from J, with 14 bases in between. The CDR3 region is CASSEWRGRHEQFF. The CDR3 region has the DNA TGTGCCAGCAGTGAGTGGCGAGGAAGGCATGAGCAGTTCTTC.

The chain is built from TRBV3-1 and TRBJ2-1; 14 bases align to TRBD2. Germline CDR1 LGHDT, CDR2 YNNKEL (reference sequence). The CDR3 covers 14 residues. V was pared by 6 bases and J by 9 bases, with 4 bases of the junction left unmatched. The CDR3 nucleotides read TGTGCCAGCAGGGGACTAGCGGGGGCCGGTGAGCAGTTCTTC. It yields the protein CASRGLAGAGEQFF.

About this clonotype: Just one base apart from a much larger clone, this may be a read error. This chain links TRBV11-1 with TRBJ2-1; 7 positions match TRBD2. Germline values: CDR1 SGHAT, CDR2 FQDESV (reference sequence). V lost 0 bases and J lost 7; bases outside the gene matches: 9. This CDR3 is built from 16 residues. The CDR3: CASSLAGWSGVNEQFF. The CDR3 nucleotides read TGTGCCAGCAGCTTAGCCGGGTGGAGCGGGGTGAATGAGCAGTTCTTC. The full variable domain, in which reference TRBV11-1 and TRBJ2-1 provide the parts outside the CDR3, is EAEVAQSPRYKITEKSQAVAFWCDPISGHATLYWYRQILGQGPELLVQFQDESVVDDSQLPKDRFSAERLKGVDSTLKIQPAELGDSAMYLCASSLAGWSGVNEQFFGPGTRLTVL.

V is TRBV20-1 and J is TRBJ1-1, with 7 bases identical to TRBD1. The CDR3 length is 14 residues. The trim removed 6 bases at V and 1 base at J, leaving 8 bases unmatched. Germline loops: CDR1 DFQATT, CDR2 SNEGSKA (reference sequence). The CDR3 region is CSARQGGTNTEAFF. The CDR3, as DNA: TGCAGTGCGCGACAGGGCGGGACGAACACTGAAGCTTTCTTT.

This clonotype was seen repeatedly, ten times or more. An end of the junction does not agree with germline; a read error may underlie this. This chain joins TRBV13 and TRBJ2-7; D call uncertain. The germline V gene has CDR1 PRHDT and CDR2 FYEKMQ (reference sequence). This CDR3 comprises 13 residues. The CDR3 sequence is CASSLGHSYEQYF. Here the CDR3 DNA reads TGTGCCAGCAGTTTAGGGCACTCCTACGAGCAGTACTTC.

This clonotype was counted many times. V usage is TRBV7-2 and J usage is TRBJ2-1; 9 nucleotides match TRBD1. The ends lost 7 bases at V and 3 bases at J; junction bases unmatched: 7. Germline V lookup: CDR1 SGHTA, CDR2 FQGNSA. This CDR3 has 15 residues. DNA of the CDR3: TGTGCCAGCAACGGGGGACAGGGTTTCTACAATGAGCAGTTCTTC. Translating gives CASNGGQGFYNEQFF.

A few counts support this clonotype. J is TRBJ2-3 and V is TRBV28; 10 nucleotides align to TRBD2. Germline-derived CDR1 and CDR2 are MDHEN and SYDVKM. J was trimmed by 7 bases and V by 4 bases; bases with no gene match: 5. This CDR3 spans 14 amino acids. In DNA form, the CDR3 reads TGTGCCAGCAGTTCTAGCGGGGGAACAAATACGCAGTATTTT. This encodes CASSSSGGTNTQYF.

This chain uses TRBV15 with TRBJ2-1, with D unclear. Trimming shortened V by 4 bases and J by 5 bases, and 12 bases separated the two germline ends. Per germline, CDR1 LNHNV and CDR2 YYDKDF (reference sequence). There are 14 residues in the CDR3. CDR3 region: CATSTPTKDNEQFF. CDR3 coding DNA: TGTGCCACCAGCACTCCGACCAAGGACAATGAGCAGTTCTTC.